Listed here is a single TCR beta chain. This specimen comes from a study of blood T cell repertoires in COVID-19. As for the study in general: Samples came from the United States, Italy and Spain, spanning acute and convalescent COVID-19. Sources were T cells, B-cell-depleted T cells, or PBMCs; the material itself was cDNA or gDNA.

The V end was cut by 5 bases, the J end by 6 bases, with 14 bases between. The CDR3 runs to 13 residues. Germline assignment: CDR1 SEHNR and CDR2 FQNEAQ (reference sequence). Original data processing: Estimation of nucleated cell counts relied on the amplification of reference gene primers. Clones were read by immunoSEQ multiplex PCR, and TCRdb kept only the in-frame ones, dropping some. The V and J calls and clone size are taken from that table; D and trimming were inferred from the DNA. The sample records about 41,000 clones, about 88% being singletons. The material sequenced was peripheral blood. This rearrangement joins TRBV7-9 to TRBJ2-7; D perhaps matches TRBD2 (6 bases). The TCR sequence derives from a human donor in a cohort sampled during active COVID-19. CDR3 loop: CASSPGLRTEQYF. CDR3 in DNA: TGTGCCAGCAGCCCTGGACTAAGGACCGAGCAGTACTTC. The variable domain in full, completed from reference TRBV7-9 and TRBJ2-7, reads DTGVSQNPRHKITKRGQNVTFRCDPISEHNRLYWYRQTLGQGPEFLTYFQNEAQLEKSRLLSDRFSAERPKGSFSTLEIQRTEQGDSAMYLCASSPGLRTEQYFGPGTRLTVT.